A selection of T cell receptor beta chains follows, all from one sample in a study of blood T cell repertoires in COVID-19. TCRdb keeps only in-frame clones here, not all; method: immunoSEQ multiplex PCR. The sample comprises 85,000 to 110,000 clones, approximately 86% of which are singletons, and approximately 3.7% rests with the top ten. Sequencing was performed on peripheral blood. The receptors were sampled from a human donor in a cohort sampled during active COVID-19. Both conserved end residues are part of each CDR3. A row's size may be missing; if present it is once, few, many or a size class.

NA	TRBJ2-1	TRBV5-4	CASSLVLVGEQFF
NA	TRBJ2-2	TRBV5-1	CASSLVVGAPGELFF
NA	TRBJ1-4	TRBV19	CASSLGQDREKLFF
NA	TRBJ1-4	TRBV19	CASTPRTGLNEKLFF
NA	TRBJ1-5	TRBV30	CAWNGGQGANQPQHF
NA	TRBJ2-1	TRBV27	CASIQTGGNYNEQFF
once	TRBJ2-2	TRBV4-3	CASSQDGAAGFPGELFF
NA	TRBJ1-1	TRBV7-2	CASSRGTANTEAFF
once	TRBJ1-2	TRBV28	CASSLVGRGVYGYTF
few	TRBJ2-7	TRBV6-1	CASSEARASDPYEQYF